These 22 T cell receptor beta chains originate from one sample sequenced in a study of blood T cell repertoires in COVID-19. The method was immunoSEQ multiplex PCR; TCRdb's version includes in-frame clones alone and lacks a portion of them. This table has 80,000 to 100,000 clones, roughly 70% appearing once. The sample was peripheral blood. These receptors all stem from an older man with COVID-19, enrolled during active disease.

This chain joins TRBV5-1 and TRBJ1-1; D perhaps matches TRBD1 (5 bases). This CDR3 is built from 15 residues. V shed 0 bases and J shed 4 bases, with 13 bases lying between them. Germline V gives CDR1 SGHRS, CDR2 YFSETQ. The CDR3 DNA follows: TGCGCCAGCAGCTTGGAGGGGAGGGTACTCACTGAAGCTTTCTTT. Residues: CASSLEGRVLTEAFF. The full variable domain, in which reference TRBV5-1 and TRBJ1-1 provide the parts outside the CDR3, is KAGVTQTPRYLIKTRGQQVTLSCSPISGHRSVSWYQQTPGQGLQFLFEYFSETQRNKGNFPGRFSGRQFSNSRSEMNVSTLELGDSALYLCASSLEGRVLTEAFFGQGTRLTVV.

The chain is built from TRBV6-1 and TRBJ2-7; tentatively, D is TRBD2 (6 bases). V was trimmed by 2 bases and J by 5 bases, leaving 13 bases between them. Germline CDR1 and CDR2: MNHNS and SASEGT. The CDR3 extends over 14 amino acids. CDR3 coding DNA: TGTGCCAGCAGTGAATACGGGAGAAGTCACGAGCAGTACTTC. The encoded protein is CASSEYGRSHEQYF.

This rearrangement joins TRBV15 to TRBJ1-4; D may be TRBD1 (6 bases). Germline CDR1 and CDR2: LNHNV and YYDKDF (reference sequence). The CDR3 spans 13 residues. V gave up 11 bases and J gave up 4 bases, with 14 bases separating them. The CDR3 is CAARTDVNEKLFF. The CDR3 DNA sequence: TGTGCCGCCCGGACAGATGTTAATGAAAAACTGTTTTTT.

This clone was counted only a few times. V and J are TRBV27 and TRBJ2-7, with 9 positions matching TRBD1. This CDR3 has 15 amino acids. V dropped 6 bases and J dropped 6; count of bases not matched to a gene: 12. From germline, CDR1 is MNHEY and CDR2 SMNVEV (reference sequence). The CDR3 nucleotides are TGTGCCAGCAGACCAAGGGACAGGGCTTCCGGCGAGCAGTACTTC. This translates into CASRPRDRASGEQYF.

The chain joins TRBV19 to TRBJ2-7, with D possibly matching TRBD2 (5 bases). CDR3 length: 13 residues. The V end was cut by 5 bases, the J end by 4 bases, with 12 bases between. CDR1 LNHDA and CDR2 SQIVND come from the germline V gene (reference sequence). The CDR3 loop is CASSRPGGYEQYF. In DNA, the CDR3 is TGTGCCAGTAGTCGGCCCGGAGGTTACGAGCAGTACTTC.

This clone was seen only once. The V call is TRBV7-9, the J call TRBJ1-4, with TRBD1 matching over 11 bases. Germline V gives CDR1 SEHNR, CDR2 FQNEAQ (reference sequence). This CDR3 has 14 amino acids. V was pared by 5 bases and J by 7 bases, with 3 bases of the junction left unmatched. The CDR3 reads CASSAGTGGEKLFF. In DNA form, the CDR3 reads TGTGCCAGCAGCGCAGGGACAGGGGGTGAAAAACTGTTTTTT.

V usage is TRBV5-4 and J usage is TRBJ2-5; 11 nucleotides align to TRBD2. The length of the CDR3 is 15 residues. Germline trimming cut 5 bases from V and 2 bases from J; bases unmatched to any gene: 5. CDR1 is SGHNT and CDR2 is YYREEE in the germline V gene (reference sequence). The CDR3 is CASSPTSGTQETQYF. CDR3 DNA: TGTGCCAGCAGTCCGACTAGCGGGACTCAAGAGACCCAGTACTTC.

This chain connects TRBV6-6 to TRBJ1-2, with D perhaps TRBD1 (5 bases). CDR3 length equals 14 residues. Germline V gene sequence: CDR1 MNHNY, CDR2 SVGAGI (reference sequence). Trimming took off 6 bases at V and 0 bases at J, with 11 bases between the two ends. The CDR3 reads CASRTDGTNYGYTF. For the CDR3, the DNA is TGTGCCAGCAGGACAGATGGGACTAACTATGGCTACACCTTC.

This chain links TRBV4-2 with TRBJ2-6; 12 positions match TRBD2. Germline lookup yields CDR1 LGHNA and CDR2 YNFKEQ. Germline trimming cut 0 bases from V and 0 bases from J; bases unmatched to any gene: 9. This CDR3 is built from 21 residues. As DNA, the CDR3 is TGTGCCAGCAGCCAAGATCCGCTAGCGGGAGGGTCGGCCTCTGGGGCCAACGTCCTGACTTTC. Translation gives CASSQDPLAGGSASGANVLTF.

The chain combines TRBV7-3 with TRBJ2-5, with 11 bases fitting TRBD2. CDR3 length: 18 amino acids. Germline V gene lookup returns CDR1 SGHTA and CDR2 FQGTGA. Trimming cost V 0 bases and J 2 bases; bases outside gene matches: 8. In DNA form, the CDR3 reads TGTGCCAGCAGCTTAACGGGGCTCACTAGCGGGGGACAAGAGACCCAGTACTTC. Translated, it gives CASSLTGLTSGGQETQYF.

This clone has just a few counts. CDR3 residues: CASLEGGGNQPQHF. Here the CDR3 DNA reads TGTGCCAGCCTTGAAGGGGGTGGGAATCAGCCCCAGCATTTT. This chain uses TRBV28 with TRBJ1-5, with D possibly being TRBD1 (6 bases). Germline CDR1 MDHEN, CDR2 SYDVKM. This CDR3 comprises 14 residues. The V end lost 8 bases, the J end lost 4 bases, and 15 bases lay between the germline ends.

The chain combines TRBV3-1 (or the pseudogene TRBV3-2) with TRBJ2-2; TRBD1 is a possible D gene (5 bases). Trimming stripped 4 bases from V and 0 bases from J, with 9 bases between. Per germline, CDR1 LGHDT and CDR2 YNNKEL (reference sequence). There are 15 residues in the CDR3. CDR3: CASSPRASNTGELFF. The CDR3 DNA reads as TGTGCCAGCAGCCCCAGGGCCTCGAACACCGGGGAGCTGTTTTTT.

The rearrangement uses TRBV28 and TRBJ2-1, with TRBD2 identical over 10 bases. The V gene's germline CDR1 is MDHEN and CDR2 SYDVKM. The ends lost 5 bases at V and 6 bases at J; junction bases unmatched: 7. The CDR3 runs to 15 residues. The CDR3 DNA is TGTGCCAGCAGTATCCGGCTAGCGGGAGTCAATGAGCAGTTCTTC. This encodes CASSIRLAGVNEQFF.

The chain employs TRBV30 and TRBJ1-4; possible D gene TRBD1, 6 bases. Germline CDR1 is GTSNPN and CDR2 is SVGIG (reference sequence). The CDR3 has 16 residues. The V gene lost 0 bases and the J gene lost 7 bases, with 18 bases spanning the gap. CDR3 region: CAWSVLRGLVGEKLFF. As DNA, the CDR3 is TGTGCCTGGAGTGTACTCAGGGGATTAGTCGGTGAAAAACTGTTTTTT.

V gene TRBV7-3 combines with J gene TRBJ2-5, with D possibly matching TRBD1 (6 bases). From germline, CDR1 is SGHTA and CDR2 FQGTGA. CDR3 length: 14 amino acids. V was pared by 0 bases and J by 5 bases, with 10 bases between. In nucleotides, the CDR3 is TGTGCCAGCAGCTTAACCAGGGGTTCGGAGACCCAGTACTTC. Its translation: CASSLTRGSETQYF.

CDR3 DNA: TGTGCCACCTCCGGGACAGGGAGGGGCTACACCTTC. Amino acids: CATSGTGRGYTF. The chain recombines TRBV24-1 with TRBJ1-2, with 9 positions matching TRBD1. This CDR3 region has 12 residues. The ends lost 9 bases at V and 8 bases at J; junction bases unmatched: 6. Looked up from germline, CDR1 is KGHDR and CDR2 is SFDVKD.

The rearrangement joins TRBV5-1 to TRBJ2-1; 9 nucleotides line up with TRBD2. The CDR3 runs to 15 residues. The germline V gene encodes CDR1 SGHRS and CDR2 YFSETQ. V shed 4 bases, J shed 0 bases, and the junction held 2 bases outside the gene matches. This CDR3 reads CASSNSGSSYNEQFF. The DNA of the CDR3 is TGCGCCAGCAGCAATAGCGGGAGCTCCTACAATGAGCAGTTCTTC. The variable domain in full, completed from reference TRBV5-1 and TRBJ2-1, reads KAGVTQTPRYLIKTRGQQVTLSCSPISGHRSVSWYQQTPGQGLQFLFEYFSETQRNKGNFPGRFSGRQFSNSRSEMNVSTLELGDSALYLCASSNSGSSYNEQFFGPGTRLTVL.

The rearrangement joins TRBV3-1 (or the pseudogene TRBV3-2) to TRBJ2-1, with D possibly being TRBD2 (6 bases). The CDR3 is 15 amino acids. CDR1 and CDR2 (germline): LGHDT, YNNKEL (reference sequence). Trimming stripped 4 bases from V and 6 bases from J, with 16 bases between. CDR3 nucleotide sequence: TGTGCCAGCAGCCCCCCGGCCCTGGGGGGCAATGAGCAGTTCTTC. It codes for CASSPPALGGNEQFF.

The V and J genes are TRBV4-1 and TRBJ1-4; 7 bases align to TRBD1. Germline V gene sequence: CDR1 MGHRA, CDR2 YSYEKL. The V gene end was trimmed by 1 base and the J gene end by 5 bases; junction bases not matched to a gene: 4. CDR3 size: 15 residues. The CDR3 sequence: CASSQGQGGNEKLFF. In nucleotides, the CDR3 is TGCGCCAGCAGCCAAGGACAGGGTGGAAATGAAAAACTGTTTTTT.

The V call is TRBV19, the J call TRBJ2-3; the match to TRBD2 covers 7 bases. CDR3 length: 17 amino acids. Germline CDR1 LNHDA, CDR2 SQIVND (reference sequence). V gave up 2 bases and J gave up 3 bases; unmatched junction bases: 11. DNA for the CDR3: TGTGCCAGTAGTATAAAGTCCAGCGGGACCACAACAGATACGCAGTATTTT. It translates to CASSIKSSGTTTDTQYF.

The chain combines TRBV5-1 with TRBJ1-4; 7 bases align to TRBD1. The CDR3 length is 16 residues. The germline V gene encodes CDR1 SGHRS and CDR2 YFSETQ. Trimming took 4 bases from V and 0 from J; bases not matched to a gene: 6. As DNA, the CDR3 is TGCGCCAGCAGCCTTTACAGGGGACCAACTAATGAAAAACTGTTTTTT. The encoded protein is CASSLYRGPTNEKLFF.

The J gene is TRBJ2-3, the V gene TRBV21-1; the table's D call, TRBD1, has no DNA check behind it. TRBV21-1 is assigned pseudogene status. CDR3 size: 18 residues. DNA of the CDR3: TGTGCCAGCAGCAGACCGGGACAGGCCCCGTATGTACCAGATACGCAGTATTTT. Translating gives CASSRPGQAPYVPDTQYF.